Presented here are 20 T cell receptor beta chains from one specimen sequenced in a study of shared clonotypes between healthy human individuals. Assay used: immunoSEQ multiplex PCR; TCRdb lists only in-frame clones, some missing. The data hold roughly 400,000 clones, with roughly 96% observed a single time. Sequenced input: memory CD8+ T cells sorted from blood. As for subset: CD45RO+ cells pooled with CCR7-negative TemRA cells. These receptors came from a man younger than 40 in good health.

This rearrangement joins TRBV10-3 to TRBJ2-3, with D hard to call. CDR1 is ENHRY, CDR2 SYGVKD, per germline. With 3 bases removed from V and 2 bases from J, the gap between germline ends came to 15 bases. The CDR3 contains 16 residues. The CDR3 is CAISDPFGPVTDTQYF. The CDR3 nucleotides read TGTGCCATCAGTGACCCGTTCGGGCCCGTCACAGATACGCAGTATTTT.

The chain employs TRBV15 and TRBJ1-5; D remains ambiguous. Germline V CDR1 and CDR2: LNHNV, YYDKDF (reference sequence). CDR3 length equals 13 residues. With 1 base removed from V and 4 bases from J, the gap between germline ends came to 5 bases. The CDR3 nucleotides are TGTGCCACCAGCAGAGGTCCTAATCAGCCCCAGCATTTT. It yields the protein CATSRGPNQPQHF.

CDR3 bases: TGTGCCAGCAGCTCAACCTCGACCGATACGCAGTATTTT. Translating it yields CASSSTSTDTQYF. This chain connects TRBV5-4 to TRBJ2-3; no clear D. V dropped 3 bases and J dropped 6 bases, with 11 bases sitting between them. CDR1 SGHNT and CDR2 YYREEE come from the germline V gene (reference sequence). This CDR3 region has 13 residues.

The chain's CDR3 is CASSISGSSYNEQFF. The CDR3, as DNA: TGTGCCAGCAGCATTAGCGGGAGCTCCTACAATGAGCAGTTCTTC. The chain has TRBV11-3 and TRBJ2-1; TRBD2 aligns across 9 bases. CDR1 is SGHNT, CDR2 YENEEA, per germline. CDR3 size: 15 residues. Trimming cost V 5 bases and J 0 bases; bases outside gene matches: 2.

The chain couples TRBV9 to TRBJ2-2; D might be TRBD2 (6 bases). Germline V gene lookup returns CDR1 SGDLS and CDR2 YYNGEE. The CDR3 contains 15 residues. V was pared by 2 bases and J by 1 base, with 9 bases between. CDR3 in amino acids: CASSVTSWNTGELFF. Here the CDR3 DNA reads TGTGCCAGCAGCGTGACTAGTTGGAACACCGGGGAGCTGTTTTTT.

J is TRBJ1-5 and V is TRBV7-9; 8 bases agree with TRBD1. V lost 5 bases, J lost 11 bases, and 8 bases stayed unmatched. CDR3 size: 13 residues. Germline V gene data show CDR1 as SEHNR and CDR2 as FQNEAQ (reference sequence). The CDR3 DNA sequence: TGTGCCAGCAGCGGCGACAGGGGAACAGCCCAGCATTTT. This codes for CASSGDRGTAQHF.

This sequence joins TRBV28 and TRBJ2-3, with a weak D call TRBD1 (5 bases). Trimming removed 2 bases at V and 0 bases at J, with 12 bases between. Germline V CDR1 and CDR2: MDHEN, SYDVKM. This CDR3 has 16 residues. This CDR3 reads CASSLGAGSSTDTQYF. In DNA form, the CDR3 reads TGTGCCAGCAGTTTAGGCGCAGGGTCTAGCACAGATACGCAGTATTTT.

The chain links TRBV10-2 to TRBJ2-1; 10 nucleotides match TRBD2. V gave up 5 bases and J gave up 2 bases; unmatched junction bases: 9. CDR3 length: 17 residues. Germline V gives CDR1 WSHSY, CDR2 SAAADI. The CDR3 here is CASSKGASGSAYNEQFF. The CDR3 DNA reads TGCGCCAGCAGTAAAGGGGCTAGCGGGAGCGCCTACAATGAGCAGTTCTTC.

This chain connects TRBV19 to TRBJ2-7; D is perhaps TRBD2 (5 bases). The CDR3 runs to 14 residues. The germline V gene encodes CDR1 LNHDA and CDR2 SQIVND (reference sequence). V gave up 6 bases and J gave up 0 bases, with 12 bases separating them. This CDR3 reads CASSEFGLSYEQYF. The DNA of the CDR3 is TGTGCCAGTAGCGAGTTTGGACTCTCCTACGAGCAGTACTTC.

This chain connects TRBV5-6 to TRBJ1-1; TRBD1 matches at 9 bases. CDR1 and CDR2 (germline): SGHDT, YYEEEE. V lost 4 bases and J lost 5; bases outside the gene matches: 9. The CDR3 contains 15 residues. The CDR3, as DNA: TGTGCCAGCAGCCCGGACAGGGGAGGAAGGACTGAAGCTTTCTTT. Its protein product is CASSPDRGGRTEAFF.

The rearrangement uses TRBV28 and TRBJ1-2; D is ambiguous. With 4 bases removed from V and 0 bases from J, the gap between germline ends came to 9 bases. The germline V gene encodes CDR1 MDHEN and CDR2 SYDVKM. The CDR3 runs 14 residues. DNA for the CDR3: TGTGCCAGCAGTTCCGGGCCAACTAACTATGGCTACACCTTC. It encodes CASSSGPTNYGYTF.

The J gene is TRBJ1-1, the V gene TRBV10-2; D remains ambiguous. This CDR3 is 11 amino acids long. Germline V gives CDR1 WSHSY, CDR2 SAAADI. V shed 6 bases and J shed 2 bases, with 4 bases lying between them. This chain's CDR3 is CASRGNTEAFF. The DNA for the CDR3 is TGCGCCAGCAGGGGCAACACTGAAGCTTTCTTT.

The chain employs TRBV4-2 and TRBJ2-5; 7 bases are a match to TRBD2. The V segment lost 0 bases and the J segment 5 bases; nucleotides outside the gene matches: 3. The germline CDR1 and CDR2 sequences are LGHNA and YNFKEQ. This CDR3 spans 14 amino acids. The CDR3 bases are TGTGCCAGCAGCCAAGATCGGGGGGAGGAGACCCAGTACTTC. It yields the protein CASSQDRGEETQYF.

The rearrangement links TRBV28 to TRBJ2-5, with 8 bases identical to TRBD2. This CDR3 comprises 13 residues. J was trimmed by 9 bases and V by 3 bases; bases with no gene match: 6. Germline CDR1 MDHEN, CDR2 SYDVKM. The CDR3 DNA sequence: TGTGCCAGCAGTTTGGGTCCGGGGGGGCCCCAGTACTTC. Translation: CASSLGPGGPQYF.

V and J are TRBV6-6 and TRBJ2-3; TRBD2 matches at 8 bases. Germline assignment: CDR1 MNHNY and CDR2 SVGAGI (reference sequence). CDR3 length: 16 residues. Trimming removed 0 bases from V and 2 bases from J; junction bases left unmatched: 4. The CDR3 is CASSYSGLDFTDTQYF. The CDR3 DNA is TGTGCCAGCAGTTACTCGGGACTAGATTTCACAGATACGCAGTATTTT.

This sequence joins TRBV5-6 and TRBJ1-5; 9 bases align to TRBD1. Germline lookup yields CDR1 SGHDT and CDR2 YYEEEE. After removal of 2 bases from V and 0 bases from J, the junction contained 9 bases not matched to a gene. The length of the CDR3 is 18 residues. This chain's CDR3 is CASSLRGTGFYSNQPQHF. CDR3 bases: TGTGCCAGCAGCTTAAGGGGGACAGGGTTTTATAGCAATCAGCCCCAGCATTTT.

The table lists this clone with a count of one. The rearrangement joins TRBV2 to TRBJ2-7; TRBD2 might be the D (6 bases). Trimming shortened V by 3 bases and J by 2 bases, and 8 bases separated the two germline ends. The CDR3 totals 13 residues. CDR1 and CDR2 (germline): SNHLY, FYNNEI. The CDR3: CASSDGGPYEQYF. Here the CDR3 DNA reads TGTGCCAGCAGTGACGGGGGTCCCTACGAGCAGTACTTC.

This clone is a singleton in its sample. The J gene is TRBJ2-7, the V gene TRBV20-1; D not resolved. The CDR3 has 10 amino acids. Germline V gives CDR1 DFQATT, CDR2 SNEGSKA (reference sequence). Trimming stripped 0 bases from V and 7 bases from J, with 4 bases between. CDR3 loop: CSARDLEQYF. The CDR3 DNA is TGCAGTGCTAGAGATCTTGAGCAGTACTTC.

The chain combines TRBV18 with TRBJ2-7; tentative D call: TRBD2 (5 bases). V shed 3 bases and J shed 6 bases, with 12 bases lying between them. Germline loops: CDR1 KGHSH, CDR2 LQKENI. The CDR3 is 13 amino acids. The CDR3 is CASSPLSEGEQYF. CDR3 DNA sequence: TGTGCCAGCTCACCGCTTTCAGAGGGCGAGCAGTACTTC. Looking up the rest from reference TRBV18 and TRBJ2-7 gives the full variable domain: NAGVMQNPRHLVRRRGQEARLRCSPMKGHSHVYWYRQLPEEGLKFMVYLQKENIIDESGMPKERFSAEFPKEGPSILRIQQVVRGDSAAYFCASSPLSEGEQYFGPGTRLTVT.

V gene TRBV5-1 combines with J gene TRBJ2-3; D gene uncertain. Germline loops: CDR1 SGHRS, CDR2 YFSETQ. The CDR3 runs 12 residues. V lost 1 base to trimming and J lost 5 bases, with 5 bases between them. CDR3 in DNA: TGCGCCAGCAGCTTGTTCGGAGATACGCAGTATTTT. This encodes CASSLFGDTQYF.